The present TCR beta chain was sequenced within a study of regulatory T cells in long-lasting Graves disease. Findings of the study overall: Persistent disease showed a preference for TRBV28, TRBJ1-2 and TRBJ2-5. Persistent patients had a count of shared public clonotypes (2,741) that exceeded that of new patients (966).

Indicated time point: persistent/refractory GD, antithyroid drugs over 5 years with positive TRAb. Generation of the TCR library employed RNA extracted from PBMCs. EDTA tubes held 9 to 10 milliliters of peripheral blood from each patient. This clonotype was counted many times. What it binds is not known. CDR3 length: 14 residues. Germline V lookup: CDR1 MNHEY, CDR2 SMNVEV (reference sequence). The V gene lost 3 bases and the J gene lost 4 bases, with 7 bases spanning the gap. Arm-PCR of CDR3 regions with iRepertoire HTBI primers generated TCR beta libraries. Original analysis: In the combined samples, roughly 62 TRBV and some 15 TRBJ segments were identified. Using its own MiXCR run on the multiplex PCR reads, TCRdb lists one record per CDR3 protein. TCRdb, rather than the study authors, made the V and J calls. This sample yields roughly 450,000 distinct CDR3 sequences, of which 20% to 25% are seen a single time; about 12% belongs to the top ten.

Here the sequenced sample was peripheral blood mononuclear cells (PBMCs), taken when the disease was refractory, from a patient treated with antithyroid drugs. The chain carries TRBV27 and TRBJ2-6, with D possibly being TRBD1 (5 bases). This clonotype was sampled from a female donor with Graves disease. The DNA for the CDR3 is TGTGCCAGCAGTTTCAGGGTAGGGGCCAACGTCCTGACTTTC. Its translation: CASSFRVGANVLTF.